This entry lists 30 T cell receptor beta chains sequenced from one sample in a study of OX40 agonist ivuxolimab in advanced cancers. The data were produced by immunoSEQ multiplex PCR, yet TCRdb's version contains in-frame clones alone and is incomplete. The data contain tens of thousands of clones, 85% to 90% of them singletons. Sample: CD4+ or CD8+ T cells sorted from blood, taken in a trial of the OX40 agonist ivuxolimab. The origin of the receptors is an adult with an advanced solid tumor such as melanoma, head and neck, liver or kidney cancer.

The chain links TRBV6-1 to TRBJ1-3, with D possibly TRBD1 on 5 matching bases. Per the germline V gene, CDR1 is MNHNS and CDR2 is SASEGT. Between the trimmed V and J ends, which lost 5 bases and 3 bases, there was a span of 8 bases. The CDR3 contains 13 residues. DNA for the CDR3: TGTGCCAGCAGTACCGGGGGTGGAAACACCATATATTTT. This translates into CASSTGGGNTIYF.

This chain uses TRBV5-4 with TRBJ2-4; the D is unclear. CDR1 SGHNT and CDR2 YYREEE come from the germline V gene (reference sequence). V was clipped by 2 bases and J by 0 bases, with 9 bases between them. The CDR3 contains 15 residues. CDR3 bases: TGTGCCAGCAGCTTAGCCGGACGAGCCAAAAACATTCAGTACTTC. Protein product: CASSLAGRAKNIQYF.

The chain links TRBV19 to TRBJ1-2; D gene unclear. The V and J ends lost 3 bases and 1 base respectively, with 9 bases between them. This CDR3 is built from 14 residues. Germline V lookup: CDR1 LNHDA, CDR2 SQIVND (reference sequence). The CDR3 coding sequence is TGTGCCAGTAGTATGGGCCAGGTTAACTATGGCTACACCTTC. Translating gives CASSMGQVNYGYTF.

This chain links TRBV5-4 with TRBJ2-1; possible D gene TRBD2, 6 bases. Germline V gene data show CDR1 as SGHNT and CDR2 as YYREEE (reference sequence). The V and J ends lost 7 bases and 4 bases respectively, with 18 bases between them. This CDR3 has 15 residues. The CDR3 DNA is TGTGCCAGCTTCCCCCTCGGGAGCGGGTACAATGAGCAGTTCTTC. Translated: CASFPLGSGYNEQFF.

V is TRBV28 and J is TRBJ2-3; 7 bases align to TRBD2. After removal of 1 base from V and 5 bases from J, the junction contained 15 bases not matched to a gene. Germline lookup yields CDR1 MDHEN and CDR2 SYDVKM. The CDR3 is 18 amino acids. The chain's CDR3 is CASSLFNPGLGGRDTQYF. The CDR3, as DNA: TGTGCCAGCAGTTTATTTAACCCGGGTTTGGGCGGGAGAGATACGCAGTATTTT.

The chain links TRBV5-1 to TRBJ2-5, with 8 bases lining up with TRBD2. This CDR3 has 14 residues. Germline V gives CDR1 SGHRS, CDR2 YFSETQ. V dropped 2 bases and J dropped 1; count of bases not matched to a gene: 1. The CDR3 DNA reads TGCGCCAGCAGCTTTAGCGGGGTCCAAGAGACCCAGTACTTC. Residues: CASSFSGVQETQYF.

This chain connects TRBV7-9 to TRBJ1-3; TRBD1 aligns across 8 bases. The CDR3 runs to 15 residues. The V gene's germline CDR1 is SEHNR and CDR2 FQNEAQ (reference sequence). J lost 1 base, V lost 7 bases, and 6 bases had no gene match. The CDR3 DNA reads TGTGCCAGCAATCAGGACAGGGTATCTGGAAACACCATATATTTT. It translates to CASNQDRVSGNTIYF.

V is TRBV5-4 and J is TRBJ1-2; a possible D gene is TRBD1 (5 bases). Trimming removed 4 bases from V and 0 bases from J, with 10 bases in between. CDR1 and CDR2 (germline): SGHNT, YYREEE (reference sequence). The CDR3 has 14 residues. CDR3 loop: CASSRDVANYGYTF. CDR3 nucleotides: TGTGCCAGCAGCCGGGACGTGGCTAACTATGGCTACACCTTC.

The V call is TRBV28, the J call TRBJ1-4, with 8 bases fitting TRBD1. The germline gives CDR1 MDHEN, CDR2 SYDVKM. V lost 4 bases, J lost 12 bases, and 10 bases stayed unmatched. This CDR3 is built from 14 residues. CDR3 DNA sequence: TGTGCCAGCAGTTCCGCCGGACAGGGAAAGGAACTGTTTTTT. It translates to CASSSAGQGKELFF. The whole variable domain, filled in from reference TRBV28 and TRBJ1-4, reads DVKVTQSSRYLVKRTGEKVFLECVQDMDHENMFWYRQDPGLGLRLIYFSYDVKMKEKGDIPEGYSVSREKKERFSLILESASTNQTSMYLCASSSAGQGKELFFGSGTQLSVL.

The rearrangement uses TRBV27 and TRBJ2-7, with D unresolved. The V end was cut by 2 bases, the J end by 4 bases, with 3 bases between. The germline V gene encodes CDR1 MNHEY and CDR2 SMNVEV (reference sequence). The CDR3 extends over 11 amino acids. The CDR3 loop reads CASSLGYEQYF. The CDR3 DNA reads TGTGCCAGCAGTTTAGGGTACGAGCAGTACTTC.

J is TRBJ1-1 and V is TRBV5-1; no firm D call. CDR3 length: 13 residues. Germline CDR1 SGHRS, CDR2 YFSETQ. V shed 0 bases and J shed 7 bases, with 10 bases lying between them. CDR3 nucleotide sequence: TGCGCCAGCAGCTTGGGAACGGACGGTGAAGCTTTCTTT. It codes for CASSLGTDGEAFF.

The chain joins TRBV5-4 to TRBJ2-5, with TRBD2 as a possible D gene (5 bases). From germline, CDR1 is SGHNT and CDR2 YYREEE (reference sequence). This CDR3 has 16 residues. The ends were cut back, 1 base at V and 2 bases at J, with 15 bases in the middle. CDR3 in DNA: TGTGCCAGCAGCTTGCGCCGATTGGCGGGTCAAGAGACCCAGTACTTC. Translated: CASSLRRLAGQETQYF.

This chain links TRBV29-1 with TRBJ1-2, with a possible D match to TRBD1 (6 bases). CDR3 length: 13 amino acids. Trimming stripped 6 bases from V and 0 bases from J, with 11 bases between. Germline V gene data show CDR1 as SQVTM and CDR2 as ANQGSEA. The CDR3 protein is CSVRQVANYGYTF. In nucleotides, the CDR3 is TGCAGCGTCCGACAGGTAGCTAACTATGGCTACACCTTC.

The V and J genes are TRBV27 and TRBJ2-7, with 8 nucleotides matching TRBD2. The J segment lost 6 bases and the V segment lost 6 bases, leaving 10 bases of the junction unmatched. Per the germline V gene, CDR1 is MNHEY and CDR2 is SMNVEV (reference sequence). The CDR3 has 14 residues. The CDR3 sequence is CASRRTGTRGEQYF. DNA for the CDR3: TGTGCCAGCAGGCGAACCGGGACTAGAGGCGAGCAGTACTTC.

The chain carries TRBV7-9 and TRBJ2-2; D is perhaps TRBD2 (6 bases). V was cut by 7 bases and J by 1 base, with 13 bases left in between. The germline CDR1 and CDR2 sequences are SEHNR and FQNEAQ (reference sequence). The CDR3 extends over 15 amino acids. The chain's CDR3 is CASTLEEGNTGELFF. The CDR3 region has the DNA TGTGCCAGCACCCTTGAGGAGGGGAACACCGGGGAGCTGTTTTTT.

V usage is TRBV5-1 and J usage is TRBJ2-2; D may correspond to TRBD1 or TRBD2 (5 bases each). Germline CDR1 is SGHRS and CDR2 is YFSETQ. V dropped 4 bases and J dropped 7 bases, with 8 bases sitting between them. This CDR3 is built from 12 residues. The CDR3, as DNA: TGCGCCAGCAGCCGGGACGGCGGGGAGCTGTTTTTT. Its protein product is CASSRDGGELFF.

The rearrangement uses TRBV9 and TRBJ1-1; the D is unclear. Per germline, CDR1 SGDLS and CDR2 YYNGEE. The CDR3 is made up of 13 amino acids. Trimming took 6 bases from V and 1 from J, leaving 10 bases between them. In nucleotides, the CDR3 is TGTGCCAGCAATAGGGTCTCGAACACTGAAGCTTTCTTT. Translating gives CASNRVSNTEAFF. Based on the CDR3 plus reference TRBV9 and TRBJ1-1, the full variable domain is DSGVTQTPKHLITATGQRVTLRCSPRSGDLSVYWYQQSLDQGLQFLIQYYNGEERAKGNILERFSAQQFPDLHSELNLSSLELGDSALYFCASNRVSNTEAFFGQGTRLTVV.

The chain couples TRBV5-5 to TRBJ2-7; maybe TRBD1 (6 bases). Germline-derived CDR1 and CDR2 are SGHKS and YYEKEE (reference sequence). V was pared by 4 bases and J by 7 bases, with 27 bases between. The CDR3 runs 17 residues. DNA for the CDR3: TGTGCCAGCAGCCCTGACCAGACAGGCCACCCGTCAAGGGAGCAGTACTTC. Translated: CASSPDQTGHPSREQYF.

The rearrangement links TRBV7-2 to TRBJ1-5; D unclear. The V gene's germline CDR1 is SGHTA and CDR2 FQGNSA. The CDR3 loop spans 15 amino acids. V was clipped by 7 bases and J by 0 bases, with 13 bases between them. CDR3 region: CASTEDSNSNQPQHF. Here the CDR3 DNA reads TGTGCCAGCACCGAAGACTCCAATAGCAATCAGCCCCAGCATTTT. The full variable domain, completed using reference TRBV7-2 and TRBJ1-5, is GAGVSQSPSNKVTEKGKDVELRCDPISGHTALYWYRQSLGQGLEFLIYFQGNSAPDKSGLPSDRFSAERTGGSVSTLTIQRTQQEDSAVYLCASTEDSNSNQPQHFGDGTRLSIL.

V is TRBV19 and J is TRBJ2-7, with 9 bases that match TRBD2. Per the germline V gene, CDR1 is LNHDA and CDR2 is SQIVND (reference sequence). This CDR3 has 14 amino acids. Trimming took 5 bases from V and 2 from J; bases not matched to a gene: 4. In DNA, the CDR3 is TGTGCCAGTAGTTTGACTAGCGGCCCCTACGAGCAGTACTTC. Its protein is CASSLTSGPYEQYF.

This clone was seen more than once but under ten times. The chain recombines TRBV5-1 with TRBJ2-1; D possibly corresponds to TRBD1 (5 bases). Germline V CDR1 and CDR2: SGHRS, YFSETQ. This CDR3 comprises 13 residues. Trimming removed 0 bases from V and 9 bases from J, with 10 bases in between. Here the CDR3 reads CASSLVQGGEQFF. The CDR3 coding sequence is TGCGCCAGCAGCTTGGTGCAGGGCGGTGAGCAGTTCTTC.

A few counts support this clone. The chain carries TRBV5-4 and TRBJ2-3; 9 bases map to TRBD2. This CDR3 region has 15 residues. CDR1 SGHNT and CDR2 YYREEE come from the germline V gene (reference sequence). V lost 0 bases and J lost 3; bases outside the gene matches: 2. CDR3: CASSLDSGRTDTQYF. The CDR3 DNA is TGTGCCAGCAGCTTGGATAGCGGGAGAACAGATACGCAGTATTTT.

This chain's CDR3 is CASSQPGQGGYTF. The DNA for the CDR3 is TGTGCCAGCAGCCAACCGGGACAGGGAGGCTACACCTTC. The chain employs TRBV5-6 and TRBJ1-2; 9 bases match TRBD1. Germline CDR1 and CDR2: SGHDT and YYEEEE. J was trimmed by 8 bases and V by 4 bases; bases with no gene match: 6. The CDR3 covers 13 residues.

The chain joins TRBV11-3 to TRBJ2-3; TRBD1 agrees at 8 bases. Germline V gene lookup returns CDR1 SGHNT and CDR2 YENEEA. The V and J ends lost 4 bases and 5 bases, in that order; junction bases with no gene match: 14. This CDR3 region has 17 residues. CDR3 DNA sequence: TGTGCCAGCAGCTCAGAAGGACTCAGGGGGCTGGGAGATACGCAGTATTTT. Translated: CASSSEGLRGLGDTQYF.

This chain links TRBV10-3 with TRBJ2-3, with 8 bases aligning to TRBD2. The V gene's germline CDR1 is ENHRY and CDR2 SYGVKD. The V and J ends lost 6 bases and 1 base, in that order; junction bases with no gene match: 12. The CDR3 runs to 17 residues. As DNA, the CDR3 is TGTGCCATCAGCAGCCGGACTAGCCCATGGGGCACAGATACGCAGTATTTT. Its protein is CAISSRTSPWGTDTQYF.

The chain carries TRBV4-2 and TRBJ1-3; D gene uncertain. The length of the CDR3 is 20 residues. Germline V gives CDR1 LGHNA, CDR2 YNFKEQ. Deletions cut 4 bases from V and 4 bases from J, with 29 bases between. Here the CDR3 reads CASSPLLTDRTFMRGNTIYF. In DNA form, the CDR3 reads TGTGCCAGCAGCCCATTATTGACGGACCGAACCTTCATGAGAGGAAACACCATATATTTT.

This clone was counted a single time. V is TRBV6-5 and J is TRBJ2-7; no clear D gene. V was pared by 5 bases and J by 5 bases, with 19 bases between. CDR1 is MNHEY, CDR2 SVGAGI, per germline. The CDR3 has 15 amino acids. The CDR3 coding sequence is TGTGCCAGCAGTAGAGTAGCAAACCCCCGGGACGAGCAGTACTTC. Translation gives CASSRVANPRDEQYF.

This chain connects TRBV5-6 to TRBJ2-6; 11 bases align to TRBD2. V was clipped by 2 bases and J by 2 bases; unmatched bases: 6. This CDR3 region has 18 residues. CDR1 is SGHDT and CDR2 is YYEEEE in the germline V gene. CDR3 in DNA: TGTGCCAGCAGCTTTTGGATAGCGGGAGGGCCTGGGGCCAACGTCCTGACTTTC. This sequence encodes CASSFWIAGGPGANVLTF.

J is TRBJ2-1 and V is TRBV6-6; D is undetermined. The CDR3 extends over 14 amino acids. V lost 2 bases and J 3 bases, leaving 8 bases between the germline ends. CDR1 is MNHNY and CDR2 is SVGAGI in the germline V gene (reference sequence). CDR3 in amino acids: CASSYSRVYNEQFF. The CDR3 bases are TGTGCCAGCAGTTACAGCCGGGTCTACAATGAGCAGTTCTTC.

CDR3 bases: TGTGCCAGCAGTCAGAGCCGCTCACCCTCCTACGAGCAGTACTTC. This encodes CASSQSRSPSYEQYF. The chain uses TRBV2 and TRBJ2-7, with no clear D. Germline assignment: CDR1 SNHLY and CDR2 FYNNEI. This CDR3 is 15 amino acids long. Trimming shortened V by 5 bases and J by 0 bases, and 14 bases separated the two germline ends.